These T cell receptor beta chains were read from a single sample in a study of blood T cell repertoires in COVID-19. Data came from immunoSEQ multiplex PCR; TCRdb stores just in-frame clones and leaves some out. The data contain 65,000 to 85,000 clones, about 86% of them singletons. Sequenced: peripheral blood. The receptors here all came from a man aged 50-60 years with active COVID-19. The CDR3 runs from the conserved cysteine through the conserved F or W. Fields, in order: D gene, V gene, CDR3 protein. D genes are given only for firm matches.

d_call: .; v_call: TRBV29-1; cdr3_aa: CAAGGPDSPLHF
d_call: TRBD2; v_call: TRBV5-1; cdr3_aa: CASSLERGVNTQYF
d_call: TRBD2; v_call: TRBV7-2; cdr3_aa: CASSTASGGYNEQFF
d_call: .; v_call: TRBV19; cdr3_aa: CASISKGGRRDYGYTF
d_call: .; v_call: TRBV5-6; cdr3_aa: CASSLAADTILNTEAFF
d_call: TRBD2; v_call: TRBV5-1; cdr3_aa: CASSLAKVAGKNTGELFF
d_call: .; v_call: TRBV19; cdr3_aa: CASSIAEITEAFF
d_call: TRBD1; v_call: TRBV4-1; cdr3_aa: CASSQALGQGGVNSPLHF
d_call: TRBD1; v_call: TRBV28; cdr3_aa: CASRLTGNYGYTF
d_call: TRBD1; v_call: TRBV2; cdr3_aa: CASTMGQVINQPQHF
d_call: .; v_call: TRBV5-5; cdr3_aa: CASSGTGSIISGYTF
d_call: TRBD2; v_call: TRBV19; cdr3_aa: CASSSFSGGSYEQYF
d_call: TRBD1; v_call: TRBV9; cdr3_aa: CASSALGTGYNEQFF
d_call: .; v_call: TRBV2; cdr3_aa: CASRVGRGTTYEQYF
d_call: TRBD1; v_call: TRBV9; cdr3_aa: CASSQEGTGRGEKLFF
d_call: .; v_call: TRBV2; cdr3_aa: CASTPLVGSGTEAFF
d_call: .; v_call: TRBV11-2; cdr3_aa: CASSPQETQYF
d_call: .; v_call: TRBV2; cdr3_aa: CASSPREGTELFF
d_call: .; v_call: TRBV10-2; cdr3_aa: CASSEQPNTEAFF
d_call: TRBD1; v_call: TRBV28; cdr3_aa: CASSLTGQGGGYTF
d_call: .; v_call: TRBV24-1; cdr3_aa: CATSDVRGAVYNEQFF
d_call: TRBD1; v_call: TRBV5-4; cdr3_aa: CASSSGGTGELFF
d_call: TRBD1; v_call: TRBV24-1; cdr3_aa: CATSGQGPETQYF
d_call: TRBD2; v_call: TRBV7-3; cdr3_aa: CASSLTGTSGRYSGELFF
d_call: TRBD1; v_call: TRBV9; cdr3_aa: CASSVAPGQTYEQYF
d_call: .; v_call: TRBV6-5; cdr3_aa: CASRGGLAAYEQYF
d_call: TRBD1; v_call: TRBV6-2/TRBV6-3; cdr3_aa: CASSYSTGTATSGNTIYF
d_call: .; v_call: TRBV4-1; cdr3_aa: CASSQEPLVQGSYEQYF
d_call: .; v_call: TRBV10-2; cdr3_aa: CASSESTLRDYEQYF
d_call: .; v_call: TRBV6-1; cdr3_aa: CASSDSILSPYQETQYF
d_call: TRBD1; v_call: TRBV30; cdr3_aa: CAWSPGQGYQETQYF
d_call: .; v_call: TRBV27; cdr3_aa: CASSLGSSGRGRTGANVLTF
d_call: .; v_call: TRBV6-5; cdr3_aa: CAGSSGPGLSGNTIYF
d_call: .; v_call: TRBV6-1; cdr3_aa: CASSEGRDTSSYNSPLHF
d_call: TRBD2; v_call: TRBV4-1; cdr3_aa: CASSQEASGGSDNEQFF
d_call: TRBD2; v_call: TRBV7-9; cdr3_aa: CASSLLRAGEQDTQYF
d_call: TRBD1; v_call: TRBV19; cdr3_aa: CASSGQGSSGNTIYF
d_call: TRBD2; v_call: TRBV7-9; cdr3_aa: CASSLAPWASGGIYEQYF
d_call: .; v_call: TRBV18; cdr3_aa: CASSNVQRTNEKLFF
d_call: TRBD1; v_call: TRBV7-2; cdr3_aa: CASSLGTGTGVYEQYF
d_call: .; v_call: TRBV7-9; cdr3_aa: CASSLYGGANVLTF
d_call: TRBD1; v_call: TRBV6-9; cdr3_aa: CASSYSKQTGVRSSGNTIYF
d_call: TRBD1; v_call: TRBV4-2; cdr3_aa: CASSQEAGGHEKLFF
d_call: .; v_call: TRBV5-5; cdr3_aa: CASSFKAVGNTGELFF
d_call: TRBD2; v_call: TRBV7-9; cdr3_aa: CASSDELAGGLNEQFF
d_call: TRBD1; v_call: TRBV30; cdr3_aa: CAWRYTGGMEKLFF
d_call: .; v_call: TRBV19; cdr3_aa: CASSTGTGINSPLHF
d_call: .; v_call: TRBV5-4; cdr3_aa: CASSSPQGPEETQYF
d_call: .; v_call: TRBV7-2; cdr3_aa: CASSLGASYNSPLHF
d_call: .; v_call: TRBV3-1/TRBV3-2; cdr3_aa: CASSQAKGLYNSPLHF
d_call: .; v_call: TRBV20-1; cdr3_aa: CSANRVGGYTF
d_call: .; v_call: TRBV10-3; cdr3_aa: CAISEGGEKLFF
d_call: .; v_call: TRBV7-2; cdr3_aa: CASSKGVKGSGELFF
d_call: .; v_call: TRBV7-6; cdr3_aa: CASSRQIFAVHEQFF
d_call: .; v_call: TRBV5-1; cdr3_aa: CASRPDTYEQYF
d_call: TRBD2; v_call: TRBV10-3; cdr3_aa: CAISDPGLAGPETQYF
d_call: .; v_call: TRBV28; cdr3_aa: CASSSRALHF
d_call: .; v_call: TRBV5-5; cdr3_aa: CASSWYTKGTGELFF
d_call: TRBD1; v_call: TRBV6-1; cdr3_aa: CASRPGGALGGYTF
d_call: TRBD1; v_call: TRBV3-1/TRBV3-2; cdr3_aa: CASSLGTAVPYEQYF